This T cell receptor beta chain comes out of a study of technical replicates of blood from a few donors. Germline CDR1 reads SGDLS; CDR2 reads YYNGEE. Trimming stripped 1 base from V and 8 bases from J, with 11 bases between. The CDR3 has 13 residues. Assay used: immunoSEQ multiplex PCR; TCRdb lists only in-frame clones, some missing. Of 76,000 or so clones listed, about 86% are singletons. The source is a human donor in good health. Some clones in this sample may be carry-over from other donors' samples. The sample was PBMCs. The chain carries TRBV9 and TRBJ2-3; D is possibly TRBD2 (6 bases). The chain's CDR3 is CASSVSPGGTQYF. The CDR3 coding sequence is TGTGCCAGCAGCGTATCCCCCGGGGGTACGCAGTATTTT.